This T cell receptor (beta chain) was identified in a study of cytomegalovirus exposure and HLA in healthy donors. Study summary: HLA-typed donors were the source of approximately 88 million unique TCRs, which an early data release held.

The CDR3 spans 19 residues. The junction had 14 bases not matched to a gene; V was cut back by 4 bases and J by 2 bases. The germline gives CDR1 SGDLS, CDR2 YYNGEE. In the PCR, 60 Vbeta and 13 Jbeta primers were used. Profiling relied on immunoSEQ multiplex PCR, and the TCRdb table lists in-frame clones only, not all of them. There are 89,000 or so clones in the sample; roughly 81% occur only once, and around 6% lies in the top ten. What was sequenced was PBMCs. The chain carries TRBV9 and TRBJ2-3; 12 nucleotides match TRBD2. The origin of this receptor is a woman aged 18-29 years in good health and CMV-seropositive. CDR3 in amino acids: CASSTPLGASGRATDTQYF. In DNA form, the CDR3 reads TGTGCCAGCAGCACACCCCTCGGTGCTAGCGGGAGGGCCACAGATACGCAGTATTTT.